A single sample gave rise to the 12 T cell receptor beta chains below, sequenced in a study of a mutant IDH1 vaccine in newly diagnosed glioma. Time point: baseline, week 1 (first vaccination visit). Treatment noted: pre-vaccination baseline after standard-of-care therapy. Sequenced by immunoSEQ multiplex PCR; TCRdb stores in-frame clones only, minus some. The top ten hold roughly 0.6% of the sample, which has approximately 100,000 clones, 85% to 90% seen once. The source was PBMCs, collected from a glioma patient treated with radiotherapy, temozolomide or both. The receptors originated from a woman aged 45-65 years with glioma.

The chain uses TRBV7-2 and TRBJ1-1; D gene ambiguous. CDR3 length: 13 residues. CDR1 is SGHTA, CDR2 FQGNSA, per germline. V lost 0 bases to trimming and J lost 2 bases, with 4 bases between them. The CDR3 here is CASSLAFNTEAFF. CDR3 DNA sequence: TGTGCCAGCAGCTTAGCGTTCAACACTGAAGCTTTCTTT.

The chain couples TRBV6-6 to TRBJ1-2, with D possibly being TRBD1 (5 bases). The V gene's germline CDR1 is MNHNY and CDR2 SVGAGI (reference sequence). The CDR3 is 16 residues long. Between the trimmed V and J ends, which lost 6 bases and 4 bases, there was a span of 21 bases. As DNA, the CDR3 is TGTGCCAGCAGCCCTGCTGGGAGAGGGGAAGGCTATGGCTACACCTTC. It codes for CASSPAGRGEGYGYTF.

This chain uses TRBV5-6 with TRBJ2-3, with TRBD2 identical over 7 bases. This CDR3 region has 17 residues. J was trimmed by 1 base and V by 4 bases; bases with no gene match: 12. Germline V gene lookup returns CDR1 SGHDT and CDR2 YYEEEE. CDR3 sequence (DNA): TGTGCCAGCAGCCCGCGCCTCCCTAGCGGACGCACAGATACGCAGTATTTT. Translated, it gives CASSPRLPSGRTDTQYF.

V and J are TRBV10-3 and TRBJ2-3; maybe TRBD2 (5 bases). CDR1 and CDR2 (germline): ENHRY, SYGVKD. Trimming shortened V by 3 bases and J by 0 bases, and 10 bases separated the two germline ends. This CDR3 region has 15 residues. Here the CDR3 DNA reads TGTGCCATCAGTGAAGGCGGGTCTAGCACAGATACGCAGTATTTT. Translating it yields CAISEGGSSTDTQYF.

The CDR3 is CASSTGQGAEETQYF. The DNA for the CDR3 is TGTGCCAGCAGCACCGGACAGGGGGCGGAAGAGACCCAGTACTTC. The rearrangement links TRBV28 to TRBJ2-5, with TRBD1 matching 11 bases. There are 15 residues in the CDR3. V lost 6 bases, J lost 3 bases, and 6 bases stayed unmatched. Germline V gene sequence: CDR1 MDHEN, CDR2 SYDVKM.

The chain has TRBV5-5 and TRBJ1-5; 9 bases are a match to TRBD1. J was trimmed by 2 bases and V by 3 bases; bases with no gene match: 3. The CDR3 is 15 amino acids. Germline-derived CDR1 and CDR2 are SGHKS and YYEKEE (reference sequence). This chain's CDR3 is CASSSDRGGNQPQHF. The DNA for the CDR3 is TGTGCCAGCAGCTCTGACAGGGGGGGCAATCAGCCCCAGCATTTT.

The chain carries TRBV9 and TRBJ1-4; D not certain. Germline V gene sequence: CDR1 SGDLS, CDR2 YYNGEE. Trimming shortened V by 4 bases and J by 6 bases, and 13 bases separated the two germline ends. CDR3 length: 14 amino acids. In DNA, the CDR3 is TGTGCCAGCAGCCCTTTTTGGGCGGATGAAAAACTGTTTTTT. As protein: CASSPFWADEKLFF. Full variable domain (outside the CDR3, taken from reference TRBV9 and TRBJ1-4): DSGVTQTPKHLITATGQRVTLRCSPRSGDLSVYWYQQSLDQGLQFLIQYYNGEERAKGNILERFSAQQFPDLHSELNLSSLELGDSALYFCASSPFWADEKLFFGSGTQLSVL.

The genes are TRBV6-5 and TRBJ2-7; 9 bases are a match to TRBD1. This CDR3 region has 13 residues. Germline loops: CDR1 MNHEY, CDR2 SVGAGI. Trimming at V came to 10 bases and at J to 6 bases, leaving 10 bases not matched to a gene. The CDR3: CATTDRGLPEQYF. As DNA, the CDR3 is TGTGCCACTACGGACAGGGGTTTACCCGAGCAGTACTTC.

The genes are TRBV5-1 and TRBJ1-2; 7 bases are a match to TRBD1. This CDR3 is built from 14 residues. Per germline, CDR1 SGHRS and CDR2 YFSETQ. The V gene end was trimmed by 5 bases and the J gene end by 10 bases; junction bases not matched to a gene: 14. The CDR3, as DNA: TGCGCCAGCAGGTTAGGGACAGACTTCCTCGTCTACACCTTC. Translating gives CASRLGTDFLVYTF.

The V and J genes are TRBV7-9 and TRBJ2-1, with 7 bases lining up with TRBD2. V trimming: 5 bases; J trimming: 2 bases; junction bases outside the gene matches: 9. Germline V gives CDR1 SEHNR, CDR2 FQNEAQ (reference sequence). This CDR3 is built from 16 residues. CDR3 amino acids: CASSPRAGETYNEQFF. Written as DNA, the CDR3 is TGTGCCAGCAGCCCGAGGGCGGGAGAAACCTACAATGAGCAGTTCTTC.

In regard to this clone: Mismatch with germline at one junction end may stem from a read error. This chain links TRBV19 with TRBJ1-2; 7 positions match TRBD1. CDR1 LNHDA and CDR2 SQIVND come from the germline V gene (reference sequence). The CDR3 extends over 13 amino acids. The CDR3 nucleotides are TGTGCCAGTAGTGGGACAGCTATCTATCGCTACACCTTC. Translated, it gives CASSGTAIYRYTF.

This chain uses TRBV30 with TRBJ2-7, with D possibly being TRBD2 (5 bases). Germline CDR1 GTSNPN, CDR2 SVGIG (reference sequence). This CDR3 is 13 amino acids long. Trimming pared 2 bases from V and 2 bases from J, leaving 10 bases between. The CDR3 DNA reads TGTGCCTGGAGTATCGGGATTGCCTACGAGCAGTACTTC. This translates into CAWSIGIAYEQYF.